Presented here are 15 T cell receptor beta chains from one specimen sequenced in a study of CD8+ T cells in alopecia areata. Sequencing used cDNA as its template, made by extracting RNA and reverse transcribing it. TCRdb keeps only in-frame clones here, not all; method: immunoSEQ multiplex PCR. The sample carries 220,000 or so clones, 50% to 60% recorded once. The specimen comprised CD4+ T cells sorted from blood, sampled at week 0. The receptors derive from a human donor with alopecia areata.

This chain joins TRBV7-9 and TRBJ1-4; possible D gene TRBD1, 5 bases. This CDR3 is built from 12 residues. Per germline, CDR1 SEHNR and CDR2 FQNEAQ (reference sequence). V shed 5 bases and J shed 7 bases, with 8 bases lying between them. The CDR3 is CASSGGSEKLFF. As DNA, the CDR3 is TGTGCCAGCAGCGGGGGGAGTGAAAAACTGTTTTTT.

The table lists this clone with a few counts. V and J are TRBV4-1 and TRBJ2-3, with no clear D. The V and J ends lost 2 bases and 0 bases respectively, with 15 bases between them. The CDR3 length is 17 residues. Germline V gives CDR1 MGHRA, CDR2 YSYEKL. The CDR3 DNA reads as TGCGCCAGCAGCCAACCGTCCAGGAGCACTAGCACAGATACGCAGTATTTT. This gives the protein CASSQPSRSTSTDTQYF.

The sample holds a few counts of this clone. The chain combines TRBV2 with TRBJ2-1; the D gene is possibly TRBD1 (6 bases). V was trimmed by 5 bases and J by 2 bases, leaving 10 bases between them. The CDR3 extends over 14 amino acids. CDR1 and CDR2 from the germline V gene are SNHLY and FYNNEI. The CDR3 coding sequence is TGTGCCAGCAGTCACAGGGATCCCTACAATGAGCAGTTCTTC. It yields the protein CASSHRDPYNEQFF.

The J gene is TRBJ2-7, the V gene TRBV9; tentatively, D is TRBD1 (5 bases). Germline CDR1 reads SGDLS; CDR2 reads YYNGEE. V was pared by 3 bases and J by 3 bases, with 19 bases between. The CDR3 has 16 amino acids. CDR3 nucleotide sequence: TGTGCCAGCAGCGCCCGTCGCCAGGGTCGGTTCTACGAGCAGTACTTC. Its translation: CASSARRQGRFYEQYF.

This sequence joins TRBV5-1 and TRBJ2-3, with 10 bases identical to TRBD2. CDR3 length: 18 residues. Looked up from germline, CDR1 is SGHRS and CDR2 is YFSETQ. Losses at the gene ends were 1 base for V and 4 bases for J; bases not matched to a gene: 12. The CDR3 sequence: CASSLPPGSGRIADTQYF. CDR3 bases: TGCGCCAGCAGCTTGCCGCCTGGTAGCGGGAGGATAGCAGATACGCAGTATTTT.

This chain joins TRBV2 and TRBJ2-1; TRBD2 aligns across 15 bases. Looked up from germline, CDR1 is SNHLY and CDR2 is FYNNEI. V trimming: 9 bases; J trimming: 5 bases; junction bases outside the gene matches: 5. The CDR3 contains 15 residues. CDR3 protein: CASGTSGRTNNEQFF. The CDR3 nucleotides read TGTGCCAGTGGGACTAGCGGGAGGACAAACAATGAGCAGTTCTTC.

The sample holds a few counts of this clone. The chain combines TRBV2 with TRBJ2-2; D unclear. Germline V gene lookup returns CDR1 SNHLY and CDR2 FYNNEI. The V end was cut by 7 bases, the J end by 1 base, with 4 bases between. The CDR3 has 12 amino acids. CDR3 in DNA: TGTGCCAGCAATATGAACACCGGGGAGCTGTTTTTT. This sequence encodes CASNMNTGELFF. Filled out from reference TRBV2 and TRBJ2-2, the complete variable domain reads EPEVTQTPSHQVTQMGQEVILRCVPISNHLYFYWYRQILGQKVEFLVSFYNNEISEKSEIFDDQFSVERPDGSNFTLKIRSTKLEDSAMYFCASNMNTGELFFGEGSRLTVL.

This clone was found a few times. The rearrangement links TRBV4-1 to TRBJ2-7; TRBD2 aligns across 9 bases. CDR1 is MGHRA and CDR2 is YSYEKL in the germline V gene. CDR3 length equals 15 residues. V shed 1 base and J 0 bases; nucleotides not matched to a gene: 1. The CDR3 DNA reads TGCGCCAGCAGCCAAGCGGGACTAGCCTCCTACGAGCAGTACTTC. It is translated as CASSQAGLASYEQYF.

This clone was picked up a small number of times. This chain connects TRBV6-5 to TRBJ1-5; no reliable D call. V was shortened by 2 bases and J by 0 bases, with 5 bases between the two germline ends. There are 14 residues in the CDR3. From germline, CDR1 is MNHEY and CDR2 SVGAGI. The CDR3 region is CASSYGRSNQPQHF. The CDR3 nucleotides read TGTGCCAGCAGTTACGGCCGTAGCAATCAGCCCCAGCATTTT.

This clone was found a few times. The chain carries TRBV7-2 and TRBJ2-7; D gene uncertain. The germline V and J ends were trimmed by 7 bases and 4 bases, with 14 bases remaining between them. The CDR3 totals 13 residues. Germline V gene lookup returns CDR1 SGHTA and CDR2 FQGNSA. Here the CDR3 reads CASTFTGKYEQYF. CDR3 in DNA: TGTGCCAGCACCTTCACGGGTAAATACGAGCAGTACTTC.

The chain couples TRBV27 to TRBJ1-1; weak D call: TRBD1 (6 bases). Per germline, CDR1 MNHEY and CDR2 SMNVEV (reference sequence). This CDR3 is built from 15 residues. Trimming stripped 1 base from V and 3 bases from J, with 12 bases between. The CDR3 loop is CASSLYRGQDTEAFF. CDR3 coding DNA: TGTGCCAGCAGTTTATATCGGGGGCAGGACACTGAAGCTTTCTTT.

This rearrangement joins TRBV14 to TRBJ2-2; D gene uncertain. Per the germline V gene, CDR1 is SGHDN and CDR2 is FVKESK. V gave up 3 bases and J gave up 0 bases, with 11 bases separating them. The CDR3 loop spans 16 amino acids. The CDR3 loop is CASSQTRTSNTGELFF. Written as DNA, the CDR3 is TGTGCCAGCAGCCAGACCAGGACGTCGAACACCGGGGAGCTGTTTTTT.

The V and J genes are TRBV30 and TRBJ1-5, with TRBD1 identical over 10 bases. This CDR3 region has 15 residues. The germline V gene encodes CDR1 GTSNPN and CDR2 SVGIG (reference sequence). Trimming removed 2 bases from V and 6 bases from J; junction bases left unmatched: 7. The chain's CDR3 is CAWSPGTGVRQPQHF. CDR3 DNA sequence: TGTGCCTGGAGTCCCGGGACAGGGGTCCGTCAGCCCCAGCATTTT.

The CDR3, as DNA: TGTGCCAGCTCACTGACAGGGGATGGTGGCTACACCTTC. The encoded protein is CASSLTGDGGYTF. The V and J genes are TRBV18 and TRBJ1-2; 8 bases map to TRBD1. CDR1 and CDR2 (germline): KGHSH, LQKENI. CDR3 length equals 13 residues. Trimming at V came to 4 bases and at J to 7 bases, leaving 5 bases not matched to a gene. The complete variable domain, with remaining parts taken from reference TRBV18 and TRBJ1-2, reads NAGVMQNPRHLVRRRGQEARLRCSPMKGHSHVYWYRQLPEEGLKFMVYLQKENIIDESGMPKERFSAEFPKEGPSILRIQQVVRGDSAAYFCASSLTGDGGYTFGSGTRLTVV.

The rearrangement joins TRBV28 to TRBJ2-7; 9 bases fit TRBD2. The germline V gene encodes CDR1 MDHEN and CDR2 SYDVKM. The CDR3 has 13 amino acids. J lost 4 bases, V lost 9 bases, and 7 bases had no gene match. The CDR3 sequence is CASKRGDKYEQYF. CDR3 coding DNA: TGTGCCAGTAAGCGGGGGGATAAGTACGAGCAGTACTTC.